The table lists the clone carrying this T cell receptor (beta chain) with many counts. The antigen is not known. These data come from a study of CD8 T cells in ankylosing spondylitis. With 2 bases clipped from V and 3 bases from J, the junction kept 4 bases outside the gene matches. The CDR3 sequence is 15 residues long. In germline, CDR1 is SQVTM, CDR2 ANQGSEA. It was by quantitative 5'-RACE with molecular barcodes that TCR beta libraries were made. TCRdb used MiXCR to reprocess the 5' RACE reads, holding one entry per CDR3 protein. Of about 130,000 distinct CDR3 sequences in the sample, around 6.6% are singletons; the top ten hold roughly 12%. Study findings and constraints: A motif in TCR beta, a set of roughly eight highly homologous variants, appeared characteristic of ankylosing spondylitis blood. Earlier literature documents some of the motif variants in reactive arthritis synovial fluid and blood. According to the report, clones linked to the disease were significantly enriched in matched synovial fluid samples taken from ankylosing spondylitis patients.

The source material was blood, either unsorted or a sorted T cell fraction (not recorded which). The sequence derives from a female donor with ankylosing spondylitis or in good health (not recorded which). The chain carries TRBV29-1 and TRBJ2-2, with TRBD2 identical over 9 bases. This CDR3 is CSVELAGRDTGELFF. The CDR3 DNA follows: TGCAGCGTTGAACTAGCGGGAAGGGACACCGGGGAGCTGTTTTTT.